Below are 27 T cell receptor beta chains sequenced from a single sample in a study of tissue T cells after allogeneic stem cell transplantation. Profiled with immunoSEQ multiplex PCR; TCRdb holds only in-frame clones, not every one. The repertoire holds thousands of clones, with about half as singletons. Time point given: mouse harvest day 7 after allogeneic transplant. Tail vein injection delivered 10^7 T-cell-depleted bone marrow cells and 10^6 splenic CD5+ T cells. Sequenced material: gut tissue. These receptors were collected from a female BALB/c mouse given C57BL/6 T cells with graft-versus-host disease after an allogeneic hematopoietic cell transplant.

About this clone: Any gene name here is a mouse gene name. The read falls 1 residue short of the CDR3 end, and the missing part is taken from the germline J gene. The V and J genes are TRBV31 and TRBJ2-4, with 7 positions matching TRBD2. Losses at the gene ends were 0 bases for V and 5 bases for J; bases not matched to a gene: 5. Germline V gene sequence: CDR1 GKSSPN, CDR2 SITVG. This CDR3 region has 14 residues. The CDR3 DNA, read in part, is TGTGCCTGGAGTCTAGTGGGGGGAGGAAACACCTTGTAC. This sequence encodes CAWSLVGGGNTLY. From start to end, the CDR3 is CAWSLVGGGNTLYF.

Concerning this clone itself: Gene names and germline refer to mouse. The read ends 1 residue before the CDR3 terminus; that terminus is restored from the germline J gene. This chain joins TRBV5 and TRBJ1-4; D ambiguous. The V gene lost 1 base and the J gene lost 0 bases, with 9 bases spanning the gap. The CDR3 is 16 amino acids. From germline, CDR1 is LGHNA and CDR2 YNLKQL (reference sequence). The CDR3 bases that were read are TGTGCCAGCAGCCAAGTGCCAGATATTTCCAACGAAAGATTATTT. Amino acid sequence: CASSQVPDISNERLF. The CDR3 as a whole reads CASSQVPDISNERLFF.

For this clone: Here the gene names and germline are mouse. Read sequence stops 1 residue before the CDR3 end, and the germline J gene provides the missing end. The rearrangement links TRBV15 to TRBJ1-4; 11 bases fit TRBD1. This CDR3 comprises 15 residues. Germline CDR1 and CDR2: SGHND and FRSKSL. J was trimmed by 4 bases and V by 6 bases; bases with no gene match: 4. CDR3 loop: CASSPGTGGNERLFF. Partial CDR3 DNA: TGTGCCAGCAGCCCCGGGACAGGGGGCAACGAAAGATTATTT.

This clone has just a few counts. All gene names here are mouse names. Sequencing ends 1 residue short of the CDR3 end; the germline J gene provides the rest. The chain has TRBV13-1 and TRBJ2-7; D uncertain. This CDR3 contains 12 residues. From germline, CDR1 is NSHNY and CDR2 SYGAGN. V was cut by 0 bases and J by 2 bases, with 3 bases left in between. The sequenced part of the CDR3 DNA is TGTGCCAGCAGTGATGCACCCTATGAACAGTAC. Translating gives CASSDAPYEQY. The complete CDR3 protein is CASSDAPYEQYF.

On this clone: Each gene name is a mouse one. The read terminates 1 residue ahead of where the CDR3 ends, so the germline J gene completes it. V and J are TRBV5 and TRBJ1-1; 8 nucleotides match TRBD1. The CDR3 length is 15 residues. Unmatched junction bases numbered 2, after V lost 2 bases and J lost 0 bases. Germline loops: CDR1 LGHNA, CDR2 YNLKQL (reference sequence). The DNA read from the CDR3 is TGTGCCAGCAGCCAATCGGACAGGGCAAACACAGAAGTCTTC. It specifies CASSQSDRANTEVF. The full CDR3 reads CASSQSDRANTEVFF.

As concerns this clone: Gene names are mouse gene names. Read coverage stops 1 residue before the CDR3 terminus; the germline J gene supplies the remainder. The rearrangement uses TRBV26 and TRBJ2-5; 8 positions agree with TRBD2. Trimming removed 4 bases from V and 2 bases from J; junction bases left unmatched: 2. Germline V gene sequence: CDR1 KGHPV, CDR2 FQNQEV (reference sequence). There are 14 residues in the CDR3. The CDR3 DNA, read in part, is TGTGCCAGCAGTCAGACTGGGGTCCAAGACACCCAGTAC. Translation: CASSQTGVQDTQY. The whole CDR3 is CASSQTGVQDTQYF.

In the case of this clone: All gene names here are mouse names. Read coverage stops 1 residue before the CDR3 terminus; the germline J gene supplies the remainder. This sequence joins TRBV3 and TRBJ1-3; D unresolved. V lost 4 bases and J lost 0, with 7 bases in between. The germline V gene encodes CDR1 SNHLY and CDR2 FYNGKV (reference sequence). This CDR3 region has 14 residues. CDR3 residues: CASSSTYSGNTLYF. Partial CDR3 DNA: TGTGCCAGCAGCTCTACATATTCTGGAAATACGCTCTAT. Drawing the rest from reference TRBV3 and TRBJ1-3, the complete variable domain is GPKVLQIPSHQIIDMGQMVTLNCDPVSNHLYFYWYKQILGQQMEFLVNFYNGKVMEKSKLFKDQFSVERPDGSYFTLKIQPTALEDSAVYFCASSSTYSGNTLYFGEGSRLIVV.

About this clone itself: The listed genes are named as in mouse. The CDR3 end lies 1 residue beyond the end of the read and is filled in from the germline J gene. The chain joins TRBV12-1 to TRBJ2-3, with TRBD2 identical over 12 bases. J lost 4 bases, V lost 2 bases, and 3 bases had no gene match. Germline values: CDR1 SGHSN, CDR2 HYEKVE. This CDR3 has 15 amino acids. CDR3 DNA, as far as it was read: TGTGCCAGCTCTCCGGGACTGGGGGGAACAGAAACGCTGTAT. It is translated as CASSPGLGGTETLY. The CDR3 as a whole reads CASSPGLGGTETLYF.

Within the sample, this clone is large (0.1 to 1%). Mouse gene names and germline throughout. The CDR3 end lies 1 residue beyond the end of the read and is filled in from the germline J gene. The chain combines TRBV19 with TRBJ2-7; the match to TRBD2 covers 13 bases. With 3 bases clipped from V and 4 bases from J, the junction kept 1 base outside the gene matches. Looked up from germline, CDR1 is FNHDT and CDR2 is SITEND (reference sequence). The CDR3 extends over 14 amino acids. Partial CDR3 DNA: TGTGCCAGCAGTACGGGACTGGGGGGGTATGAACAGTAC. Translated, it gives CASSTGLGGYEQY. The full CDR3 sequence reads CASSTGLGGYEQYF.

A remark on this clone: Gene names denote mouse genes. The CDR3 goes on 1 residue after the read ends, and that part is filled in from the germline J gene. The chain combines TRBV26 with TRBJ1-1; 9 bases line up with TRBD1. CDR3 length: 14 residues. Germline CDR1 KGHPV, CDR2 FQNQEV (reference sequence). V trimming: 6 bases; J trimming: 4 bases; junction bases outside the gene matches: 6. CDR3 sequence reads: CASRAGTGSTEVFF. Partial CDR3 DNA: TGTGCCAGCAGAGCCGGGACAGGGAGCACAGAAGTCTTC.

A remark on this clone: Here the gene names and germline are mouse. The read halts 1 residue ahead of the CDR3 end, with the missing end drawn from the germline J gene. The rearrangement uses TRBV24 and TRBJ2-3; TRBD2 aligns across 11 bases. Trimming cost V 2 bases and J 2 bases; bases outside gene matches: 9. The CDR3 runs to 18 residues. The germline V gene encodes CDR1 KGHTA and CDR2 FRNEEI. CDR3 loop: CASSLPTGGARDAETLYF. The CDR3 bases that were read are TGTGCCAGCAGTCTGCCCACTGGGGGGGCGAGAGATGCAGAAACGCTGTAT.

This clone turned up a few times. Genes and germline come from the mouse. The sequenced fragment ends 1 residue before the CDR3 boundary, so the rest is inferred from the germline J gene. The rearrangement uses TRBV19 and TRBJ2-1, with 14 bases fitting TRBD2. Germline V gene data show CDR1 as FNHDT and CDR2 as SITEND (reference sequence). V shed 2 bases and J 7 bases; nucleotides not matched to a gene: 5. The CDR3 has 16 residues. CDR3 bases read: TGTGCCAGCAGTATTGGGACTGGGGGGGCGTGGGCTGAGCAGTTC. Its protein product is CASSIGTGGAWAEQF. The CDR3 in its entirety is CASSIGTGGAWAEQFF.

Worth noting for this clone: The gene names given are mouse names. Read sequence stops 1 residue before the CDR3 end, and the germline J gene provides the missing end. The chain links TRBV26 to TRBJ2-4, with TRBD2 as a possible D gene (6 bases). This CDR3 has 13 residues. V dropped 2 bases and J dropped 4 bases, with 7 bases sitting between them. Germline CDR1 reads KGHPV; CDR2 reads FQNQEV (reference sequence). The CDR3 bases that were read are TGTGCCAGCAGTCTGGGGGGGAAAAACACCTTGTAC. This gives the protein CASSLGGKNTLY. The full-length CDR3 reads as CASSLGGKNTLYF.

For this clone: These gene names are mouse names. The read finishes 1 residue shy of the CDR3 end, and the germline J gene is used to complete it. The chain combines TRBV15 with TRBJ2-3; D is possibly TRBD2 (7 bases). Germline V gene data show CDR1 as SGHND and CDR2 as FRSKSL. This CDR3 is built from 14 residues. Trimming cost V 3 bases and J 2 bases, with 9 bases left between them. The sequenced part of the CDR3 DNA is TGTGCCAGCAGTTTTGGGGGGCCTGCAGAAACGCTGTAT. Protein: CASSFGGPAETLY. The full CDR3 sequence reads CASSFGGPAETLYF.

A remark on this clone: Germline and genes: mouse. The read ends 1 residue before the CDR3 terminus; that terminus is restored from the germline J gene. The chain couples TRBV3 to TRBJ2-3; 14 positions match TRBD2. Germline V CDR1 and CDR2: SNHLY, FYNGKV (reference sequence). J lost 4 bases, V lost 4 bases, and 1 base had no gene match. CDR3 size: 15 residues. This chain's CDR3 is CASSWDWGGSETLYF. CDR3 bases read: TGTGCCAGCAGCTGGGACTGGGGGGGCTCAGAAACGCTGTAT. The whole variable domain, remainder taken from reference TRBV3 and TRBJ2-3, is GPKVLQIPSHQIIDMGQMVTLNCDPVSNHLYFYWYKQILGQQMEFLVNFYNGKVMEKSKLFKDQFSVERPDGSYFTLKIQPTALEDSAVYFCASSWDWGGSETLYFGSGTRLTVL.

As for this clone: Gene names denote mouse genes. The CDR3 end falls 1 residue outside the read, so it is completed with the germline J gene. This rearrangement joins TRBV5 to TRBJ2-5; TRBD2 agrees at 10 bases. This CDR3 region has 14 residues. J gave up 5 bases and V 4 bases, and 3 bases lay outside the gene matches. Germline assignment: CDR1 LGHNA and CDR2 YNLKQL (reference sequence). CDR3 DNA, as far as it was read: TGTGCCAGCAGCCTTGACTGGGGGGTAGACACCCAGTAC. It specifies CASSLDWGVDTQY. The whole CDR3 sequence is CASSLDWGVDTQYF.

Comment on this clone: Mouse germline and gene names are used. From the germline J gene comes the end of the CDR3, since the read stops 1 residue before it. The chain has TRBV26 and TRBJ1-3; the D is unclear. Germline lookup yields CDR1 KGHPV and CDR2 FQNQEV (reference sequence). The CDR3 has 15 residues. The V and J ends lost 0 bases and 1 base respectively, with 7 bases between them. This CDR3 reads CASSLSTASGNTLYF. The sequenced CDR3 bases are TGTGCCAGCAGTCTGTCGACGGCATCTGGAAATACGCTCTAT.

A few counts support this clone. Genes here carry mouse names. The CDR3 DNA, read in part, is TGTGCAAGCAGCAAGGGACAAAACTCCGACTACACC. Translation gives CASSKGQNSDYT. The whole CDR3 sequence reads CASSKGQNSDYTF. The chain employs TRBV16 and TRBJ1-2, with D possibly matching TRBD1 (6 bases). The read stops 1 residue short of the end of the CDR3; the missing end is completed from the germline J gene. CDR3 length: 13 residues. V was shortened by 5 bases and J by 1 base, with 8 bases between the two germline ends. CDR1 is SGHSA, CDR2 FRNQAP, per germline.

In this sample, this clone turned up a few times. Genes and germline are mouse. The CDR3 goes on 1 residue after the read ends, and that part is filled in from the germline J gene. V is TRBV26 and J is TRBJ1-1, with D possibly TRBD1 on 6 matching bases. CDR1 KGHPV and CDR2 FQNQEV come from the germline V gene (reference sequence). The CDR3 loop spans 13 amino acids. The V gene lost 4 bases and the J gene lost 10 bases, with 16 bases spanning the gap. CDR3 DNA, as far as it was read: TGTGCCAGCAGTCGGGACGCGGGGGCGCCAGTCTTC. Protein product: CASSRDAGAPVF. The complete CDR3 sequence is CASSRDAGAPVFF.

About this clone: Gene names and germline match the mouse. The DNA ends 1 residue before the CDR3 does, and the rest of the CDR3 is filled in from the germline J gene. The rearrangement uses TRBV15 and TRBJ1-3; D is perhaps TRBD1 (5 bases). The V end was cut by 3 bases, the J end by 0 bases, with 12 bases between. Germline CDR1 is SGHND and CDR2 is FRSKSL. This CDR3 has 16 residues. The CDR3: CASSFLEGNSGNTLYF. Incomplete CDR3 DNA: TGTGCCAGCAGTTTTTTGGAGGGGAATTCTGGAAATACGCTCTAT.

In its sample, this clone was seen once. The genes and germline here are from mouse. The read is 1 residue too short to cover the CDR3 end, so that end is filled in from the germline J gene. The chain is built from TRBV3 and TRBJ1-4; 10 bases agree with TRBD1. Unmatched junction bases numbered 4, after V lost 4 bases and J lost 5 bases. Germline values: CDR1 SNHLY, CDR2 FYNGKV (reference sequence). The CDR3 length is 15 residues. Here the CDR3 reads CASSSRTGGNERLFF. CDR3 DNA (partial): TGTGCCAGCAGCTCCCGGACAGGGGGAAACGAAAGATTATTT.

Points on this clone: The genes and germline here are from mouse. The CDR3 extends 1 residue past the end of the read, so its final part is completed from the germline J gene. The gene calls are TRBV13-1 and TRBJ2-7, with TRBD2 matching 10 bases. CDR3 length: 14 amino acids. After removal of 2 bases from V and 6 bases from J, the junction contained 5 bases not matched to a gene. Germline values: CDR1 NSHNY, CDR2 SYGAGN. The covered CDR3 bases are TGTGCCAGCAGTGAACCTGGGGGGGCGCTTGAACAGTAC. Its protein is CASSEPGGALEQY. The complete CDR3 protein is CASSEPGGALEQYF.

Remarks on this clone: Genes and germline are mouse. The observed sequence ends 1 residue before the CDR3 terminus, with the missing tail filled in from the germline J gene. The chain carries TRBV26 and TRBJ2-2; D perhaps matches TRBD2 (6 bases). The CDR3 has 15 amino acids. V was clipped by 2 bases and J by 3 bases, with 10 bases between them. CDR1 KGHPV and CDR2 FQNQEV come from the germline V gene (reference sequence). CDR3 sequence reads: CASSLRGVHTGQLYF. The covered CDR3 bases are TGTGCCAGCAGTCTGCGGGGGGTGCACACCGGGCAGCTCTAC.

As concerns this clone: Gene labels here are mouse ones. Sequencing ends 1 residue short of the CDR3 end; the germline J gene provides the rest. The rearrangement uses TRBV2 and TRBJ2-5; TRBD2 matches 8 bases. CDR1 and CDR2 (germline): LGHNA, YSYQKL. This CDR3 is built from 17 residues. V trimming: 0 bases; J trimming: 2 bases; junction bases outside the gene matches: 7. CDR3 sequence: CASSQDGLGGSQDTQYF. The CDR3 DNA, read in part, is TGTGCCAGCAGCCAAGATGGGCTGGGGGGTTCCCAAGACACCCAGTAC.

By its share, this clone is medium-sized. Mouse gene names and germline throughout. The read finishes 1 residue shy of the CDR3 end, and the germline J gene is used to complete it. V usage is TRBV26 and J usage is TRBJ2-7; D may be TRBD1 or TRBD2 (5 bases each). Germline V gene lookup returns CDR1 KGHPV and CDR2 FQNQEV (reference sequence). The CDR3 sequence is 12 residues long. Trimming shortened V by 4 bases and J by 4 bases, and 8 bases separated the two germline ends. Incomplete CDR3 DNA: TGTGCCAGCAGTCGGGACGGTTATGAACAGTAC. Translating gives CASSRDGYEQY. From start to end, the CDR3 is CASSRDGYEQYF.

The table lists this clone with a few counts. The gene names here belong to mouse. The read is 1 residue too short to cover the CDR3 end, so that end is filled in from the germline J gene. The chain joins TRBV23 to TRBJ2-7; TRBD1, as called in the table, went unchecked against the DNA. The CDR3 runs 13 residues. Germline V gene sequence: CDR1 KGHTA, CDR2 FQNQQP. The covered CDR3 bases are TGCTCCAGCAGCCAAAGGGACAGTTATGAACAGTAC. Residues: CSSSQRDSYEQY. The complete CDR3 reads CSSSQRDSYEQYF.

With respect to this clone: All gene names here are mouse names. Read data end 1 residue before the CDR3 end; the end is taken from the germline J gene. The gene calls are TRBV26 and TRBJ1-2; TRBD1 is a possible D gene (5 bases). This CDR3 comprises 14 residues. In germline, CDR1 is KGHPV, CDR2 FQNQEV (reference sequence). V was shortened by 5 bases and J by 4 bases, with 14 bases between the two germline ends. The chain's CDR3 is CASSWDRRGSDYTF. Incomplete CDR3 DNA: TGTGCCAGCAGTTGGGACCGGAGGGGCTCCGACTACACC.